This record covers a single TCR beta chain. Sequencing was performed with immunoSEQ multiplex PCR; in TCRdb, only in-frame clones are kept and a portion is missing. This sample has about 89,000 clones; over 90% occur once, and the top ten carry 0.84%. This sample was taken from a study of T cell changes during pregnancy in multiple sclerosis. V gave up 3 bases and J gave up 1 base; unmatched junction bases: 5. Germline CDR1 is GTSNPN and CDR2 is SVGIG (reference sequence). The CDR3 length is 14 residues. The sequence derives from a female donor with multiple sclerosis, enrolled in a pregnancy study. The sequencing used peripheral blood, collected in the third trimester of pregnancy. The chain carries TRBV30 and TRBJ1-1, with TRBD1 matching over 7 bases. CDR3 in DNA: TGTGCCTGGAGCGTCGGACAGGCGAACACTGAAGCTTTCTTT. This codes for CAWSVGQANTEAFF.